Listed here are 26 T cell receptor beta chains from one sample, sequenced in a study of blood T cell repertoires in COVID-19. Method: immunoSEQ multiplex PCR; TCRdb's copy keeps in-frame clones and lacks some. The table lists around 86,000 clones, 75% to 85% of them singletons. The sequencing sample was made of peripheral blood. The receptors derive from a woman of 80 years or more with acute or convalescent COVID-19.

Only one count was recorded for this clone. The V and J genes are TRBV5-1 and TRBJ2-5, with D tentatively TRBD1 (6 bases). Trimming shortened V by 1 base and J by 1 base, and 8 bases separated the two germline ends. Per germline, CDR1 SGHRS and CDR2 YFSETQ. The CDR3 covers 14 residues. CDR3 bases: TGCGCCAGCAGCTTGAAAGGGGGCCAAGAGACCCAGTACTTC. Protein sequence: CASSLKGGQETQYF.

The rearrangement links TRBV11-1 to TRBJ2-1, with 8 positions matching TRBD1. Germline V lookup: CDR1 SGHAT, CDR2 FQDESV (reference sequence). The CDR3 runs to 14 residues. V gave up 5 bases and J gave up 8 bases; unmatched junction bases: 8. The CDR3 coding sequence is TGTGCCAGCAGCCCAAGGACAGGGCGGCATGAGCAGTTCTTC. It codes for CASSPRTGRHEQFF. Full variable domain (rest looked up from reference TRBV11-1 and TRBJ2-1): EAEVAQSPRYKITEKSQAVAFWCDPISGHATLYWYRQILGQGPELLVQFQDESVVDDSQLPKDRFSAERLKGVDSTLKIQPAELGDSAMYLCASSPRTGRHEQFFGPGTRLTVL.

CDR3 sequence reads: CASSIRLSYGYTF. As DNA, the CDR3 is TGTGCCAGCAGCATACGACTATCCTACGGCTACACCTTC. The chain joins TRBV21-1 to TRBJ1-2. TRBV21-1 is annotated as a pseudogene. This CDR3 is built from 13 residues.

The table lists this clone with a count of one. The CDR3 nucleotides read TGTGCCACCAGCAGAGAATCCAGGTACGGTCAGCCCCAGCATTTT. Protein sequence: CATSRESRYGQPQHF. This chain connects TRBV15 to TRBJ1-5; the D is unclear. Per the germline V gene, CDR1 is LNHNV and CDR2 is YYDKDF (reference sequence). The CDR3 is 15 residues long. V was trimmed by 0 bases and J by 6 bases, leaving 12 bases between them.

The CDR3 sequence: CASSSPPRTGYEQYF. In DNA, the CDR3 is TGTGCCAGCAGTTCCCCCCCTCGTACAGGCTACGAGCAGTACTTC. The rearrangement links TRBV28 to TRBJ2-7; D is possibly TRBD1 (5 bases). Germline assignment: CDR1 MDHEN and CDR2 SYDVKM. This CDR3 is 15 amino acids long. V lost 4 bases and J 3 bases, leaving 16 bases between the germline ends. Complete variable domain (other parts from reference TRBV28 and TRBJ2-7): DVKVTQSSRYLVKRTGEKVFLECVQDMDHENMFWYRQDPGLGLRLIYFSYDVKMKEKGDIPEGYSVSREKKERFSLILESASTNQTSMYLCASSSPPRTGYEQYFGPGTRLTVT.

This chain connects TRBV3-1 (or the pseudogene TRBV3-2) to TRBJ2-5, with TRBD2 matching 9 bases. Unmatched junction bases numbered 4, after V lost 5 bases and J lost 0 bases. The CDR3 extends over 15 amino acids. In germline, CDR1 is LGHDT, CDR2 YNNKEL (reference sequence). The CDR3 reads CASSSTSGYQETQYF. The CDR3 DNA sequence: TGTGCCAGCAGCTCGACTAGCGGCTACCAAGAGACCCAGTACTTC.

The rearrangement links TRBV9 to TRBJ2-2; 8 positions agree with TRBD2. There are 13 residues in the CDR3. Germline CDR1 reads SGDLS; CDR2 reads YYNGEE. The ends lost 2 bases at V and 7 bases at J; junction bases unmatched: 1. The CDR3 coding sequence is TGTGCCAGCAGCGTCGGGAGGGACGGGGAGCTGTTTTTT. This gives the protein CASSVGRDGELFF.

This rearrangement joins TRBV7-2 to TRBJ2-7; 12 bases align to TRBD2. V shed 1 base and J 2 bases; nucleotides not matched to a gene: 3. The CDR3 is made up of 16 amino acids. The V gene's germline CDR1 is SGHTA and CDR2 FQGNSA. The CDR3 nucleotides read TGTGCCAGCAGCTTAGTACTAGCGGGAGGACCCTACGAGCAGTACTTC. Translated: CASSLVLAGGPYEQYF.

The chain links TRBV6-1 to TRBJ1-5; the D gene is possibly TRBD1 (6 bases). The CDR3 length is 14 residues. V was cut by 1 base and J by 2 bases, with 6 bases left in between. CDR1 is MNHNS, CDR2 SASEGT, per germline. The CDR3 loop reads CASSEGQGNQPQHF. The CDR3 DNA reads TGTGCCAGCAGTGAAGGACAGGGCAATCAGCCCCAGCATTTT.

This chain connects TRBV5-4 to TRBJ2-7; 13 bases agree with TRBD2. The J segment lost 3 bases and the V segment lost 3 bases, leaving 3 bases of the junction unmatched. Germline CDR1 reads SGHNT; CDR2 reads YYREEE (reference sequence). This CDR3 is built from 15 residues. CDR3 nucleotide sequence: TGTGCCAGCAGCTCCGGGACTAGCGGGATCTACGAGCAGTACTTC. It translates to CASSSGTSGIYEQYF.

The chain is built from TRBV6-2 or TRBV6-3 and TRBJ1-6; D possibly corresponds to TRBD1 (5 bases). The CDR3 covers 13 residues. The V gene lost 11 bases and the J gene lost 9 bases, with 17 bases spanning the gap. Per the germline V gene, CDR1 is MNHEY and CDR2 is SVGEGT. The DNA for the CDR3 is TGTGCCGGAAGCCGGGGGGAGGCTTCACCCCTCCACTTT. This codes for CAGSRGEASPLHF.

This chain joins TRBV9 and TRBJ1-2; 8 nucleotides line up with TRBD1. V was clipped by 3 bases and J by 4 bases; unmatched bases: 11. The CDR3 totals 16 residues. Germline CDR1 is SGDLS and CDR2 is YYNGEE. CDR3 sequence (DNA): TGTGCCAGCAGCGCGATCGGACAGGGAGTAGCCTATGGCTACACCTTC. This codes for CASSAIGQGVAYGYTF.

This clone showed up just a few times. The chain carries TRBV5-1 and TRBJ2-7; TRBD2 aligns across 7 bases. The germline V gene has CDR1 SGHRS and CDR2 YFSETQ. V was pared by 0 bases and J by 2 bases, with 5 bases of the junction left unmatched. The CDR3 is 15 amino acids. The CDR3 sequence: CASSLASGGTYEQYF. CDR3 coding DNA: TGCGCCAGCAGCTTGGCCTCGGGAGGTACCTACGAGCAGTACTTC.

The table lists this clone with a count of one. This chain links TRBV10-3 with TRBJ2-7; 14 positions agree with TRBD2. Trimming at V came to 10 bases and at J to 4 bases, leaving 6 bases not matched to a gene. The germline gives CDR1 ENHRY, CDR2 SYGVKD. This CDR3 comprises 14 residues. The CDR3 DNA sequence: TGTGCCAGTGGGACTAGCGGGAGAACTTACGAGCAGTACTTC. It translates to CASGTSGRTYEQYF.

Comments on this clone: Within the sample, other DNA sequences also encode this same CDR3. V gene TRBV19 combines with J gene TRBJ2-1; weak D call: TRBD1 (6 bases). The CDR3 contains 15 residues. Trimming left V 1 base short and J 1 base short, with 8 bases between. The germline gives CDR1 LNHDA, CDR2 SQIVND (reference sequence). CDR3 residues: CASSIGRGSYNEQFF. In DNA form, the CDR3 reads TGTGCCAGTAGTATAGGAAGGGGGTCCTACAATGAGCAGTTCTTC.

This clone was detected a few times. This rearrangement joins TRBV28 to TRBJ1-2, with a possible D match to TRBD1 (6 bases). Between the trimmed V and J ends, which lost 6 bases and 3 bases, there was a span of 14 bases. Germline values: CDR1 MDHEN, CDR2 SYDVKM. The CDR3 loop spans 14 amino acids. The CDR3 DNA reads as TGTGCCAGCAGCTACGGACAGACTCACTATGGCTACACCTTC. Translation gives CASSYGQTHYGYTF.

The gene calls are TRBV11-3 and TRBJ2-2, with D perhaps TRBD2 (6 bases). The germline CDR1 and CDR2 sequences are SGHNT and YENEEA. The CDR3 totals 12 residues. Trimming took off 8 bases at V and 9 bases at J, with 13 bases between the two ends. The CDR3 DNA reads as TGTGCCAGCGCGGGGTCCCGGTGGGAGCTGTTTTTT. Protein: CASAGSRWELFF.

For the CDR3, the DNA is TGTGCCACCAGCAGAGACCAGGGGGTTGGCTACACCTTC. Amino acids: CATSRDQGVGYTF. J is TRBJ1-2 and V is TRBV15; 7 bases line up with TRBD1. The CDR3 covers 13 residues. J lost 7 bases, V lost 0 bases, and 2 bases had no gene match. Germline V gene data show CDR1 as LNHNV and CDR2 as YYDKDF (reference sequence).

The chain has TRBV7-2 and TRBJ1-6, with a possible D match to TRBD1 (5 bases). Per germline, CDR1 SGHTA and CDR2 FQGNSA. This CDR3 has 15 residues. The V gene lost 5 bases and the J gene lost 8 bases, with 16 bases spanning the gap. The CDR3 is CASSALQGGDSPLHF. CDR3 bases: TGTGCCAGCAGCGCCCTCCAGGGAGGAGATTCACCCCTCCACTTT.

This clone was observed once. At one boundary the junction diverges from the germline segment, which might be a read error. The chain couples TRBV7-8 to TRBJ1-2; D remains unclear. Per the germline V gene, CDR1 is SGHVS and CDR2 is FQNEAQ. The length of the CDR3 is 13 residues. The chain's CDR3 is CAGSFDTNYGYTF. The CDR3 bases are TGTGCCGGCAGCTTCGACACCAACTATGGCTACACCTTC.

The V and J genes are TRBV20-1 and TRBJ1-6; 12 bases map to TRBD1. The germline V gene encodes CDR1 DFQATT and CDR2 SNEGSKA (reference sequence). CDR3 length equals 17 residues. V was clipped by 3 bases and J by 4 bases; unmatched bases: 7. For the CDR3, the DNA is TGCAGTGCTAGTGGGACAGGGGGCGGGCTATATAATTCACCCCTCCACTTT. Its protein product is CSASGTGGGLYNSPLHF.

The chain recombines TRBV12-5 with TRBJ2-1; D perhaps matches TRBD2 (5 bases). Germline-derived CDR1 and CDR2 are LGHNT and FRNRAP. CDR3 length: 16 amino acids. Trimming pared 5 bases from V and 0 bases from J, leaving 14 bases between. The CDR3 sequence is CASGLLTGSSYNEQFF. CDR3 in DNA: TGTGCTAGTGGTCTACTGACGGGAAGCTCCTACAATGAGCAGTTCTTC.

The chain is built from TRBV19 and TRBJ2-4; 8 nucleotides align to TRBD1. From germline, CDR1 is LNHDA and CDR2 SQIVND (reference sequence). V dropped 2 bases and J dropped 1; count of bases not matched to a gene: 1. The CDR3 runs 15 residues. The CDR3 loop is CASSIQGAAKNIQYF. The CDR3 DNA sequence: TGTGCCAGTAGTATACAGGGGGCGGCCAAAAACATTCAGTACTTC. The full variable domain, with the rest looked up from reference TRBV19 and TRBJ2-4, is DGGITQSPKYLFRKEGQNVTLSCEQNLNHDAMYWYRQDPGQGLRLIYYSQIVNDFQKGDIAEGYSVSREKKESFPLTVTSAQKNPTAFYLCASSIQGAAKNIQYFGAGTRLSVL.

The rearrangement joins TRBV3-1 (or the pseudogene TRBV3-2) to TRBJ2-3; D ambiguous. The germline gives CDR1 LGHDT, CDR2 YNNKEL (reference sequence). Trimming took off 4 bases at V and 1 base at J, with 6 bases between the two ends. The length of the CDR3 is 13 residues. The CDR3 spells CASSPIGTDTQYF. The CDR3 DNA is TGTGCCAGCAGCCCTATAGGCACAGATACGCAGTATTTT.

This chain connects TRBV11-3 to TRBJ1-1; D is perhaps TRBD1 (6 bases). Germline V gene data show CDR1 as SGHNT and CDR2 as YENEEA. The CDR3 is made up of 13 amino acids. The V end was cut by 4 bases, the J end by 5 bases, with 11 bases between. The DNA for the CDR3 is TGTGCCAGCAGCTCGCGGGGGCTAACTGAAGCTTTCTTT. It codes for CASSSRGLTEAFF. The complete variable domain, with remaining parts taken from reference TRBV11-3 and TRBJ1-1, reads EAGVVQSPRYKIIEKKQPVAFWCNPISGHNTLYWYLQNLGQGPELLIRYENEEAVDDSQLPKDRFSAERLKGVDSTLKIQPAELGDSAVYLCASSSRGLTEAFFGQGTRLTVV.

The V call is TRBV5-4, the J call TRBJ2-2; 8 bases are shared with TRBD2. Germline CDR1 SGHNT, CDR2 YYREEE (reference sequence). This CDR3 comprises 15 residues. Trimming cost V 4 bases and J 4 bases; bases outside gene matches: 6. The CDR3, as DNA: TGTGCCAGCAGCGCCTACGGGAGGGTCACCGGGGAGCTGTTTTTT. This translates into CASSAYGRVTGELFF. The full variable domain, in which reference TRBV5-4 and TRBJ2-2 provide the parts outside the CDR3, is ETGVTQSPTHLIKTRGQQVTLRCSSQSGHNTVSWYQQALGQGPQFIFQYYREEENGRGNFPPRFSGLQFPNYSSELNVNALELDDSALYLCASSAYGRVTGELFFGEGSRLTVL.